The next 20 T cell receptor beta chains were all read from a single sample in a study of T-cell reconstitution after alpha-beta-depleted transplantation in children. Preparing the TCRbeta library involved the use of unique molecular identifiers. TCRdb re-analysed the PCR reads in MiXCR, keeping a single row per CDR3 protein. The sample contains some 260,000 distinct CDR3 sequences, 20% to 30% of which appear only once. Sample: PBMCs, mostly from graft donor cells, taken 360 days after TCRalphabeta/CD19-depleted stem cell transplant. The origin of the receptors is a female patient aged 2-10 years who had a stem cell transplant for congenital amegakaryocytic thrombocytopenia, so the T cells may come from the graft donor.

The sample holds a few counts of this clonotype. V usage is TRBV27 and J usage is TRBJ1-2, with 8 bases lining up with TRBD1. Germline V gene sequence: CDR1 MNHEY, CDR2 SMNVEV (reference sequence). This CDR3 comprises 14 residues. V dropped 6 bases and J dropped 4; count of bases not matched to a gene: 7. The CDR3 reads CASSQDRGLYGYTF. As DNA, the CDR3 is TGTGCCAGCAGCCAAGACAGGGGCCTCTATGGCTACACCTTC.

This chain links TRBV4-3 with TRBJ2-2; maybe TRBD2 (7 bases). V shed 2 bases and J shed 5 bases, with 18 bases lying between them. The CDR3 runs 17 residues. Germline-derived CDR1 and CDR2 are LGHNA and YSLEER. The DNA for the CDR3 is TGCGCCAGCAGCCAAATGAGGGGGGGAGGTTCAACCGGGGAGCTGTTTTTT. It specifies CASSQMRGGGSTGELFF.

This clonotype was observed a handful of times. The gene calls are TRBV20-1 and TRBJ2-7; 7 bases are shared with TRBD1. V gave up 6 bases and J gave up 2 bases; unmatched junction bases: 4. Germline CDR1 is DFQATT and CDR2 is SNEGSKA (reference sequence). The CDR3 contains 12 residues. The DNA of the CDR3 is TGCAGTGCCCTCAGGGGGACCTACGAGCAGTACTTC. Translating it yields CSALRGTYEQYF.

The table lists this clonotype with a few counts. The chain is built from TRBV7-9 and TRBJ2-5; D is perhaps TRBD1 (5 bases). CDR3 length: 13 amino acids. Germline CDR1 SEHNR, CDR2 FQNEAQ (reference sequence). V shed 6 bases and J shed 5 bases, with 13 bases lying between them. CDR3 residues: CASSKDKRETQYF. The CDR3, as DNA: TGTGCCAGCAGTAAGGACAAAAGGGAGACCCAGTACTTC.

J is TRBJ1-5 and V is TRBV28; 7 bases match TRBD1. Germline CDR1 and CDR2: MDHEN and SYDVKM. This CDR3 is 12 amino acids long. With 3 bases clipped from V and 16 bases from J, the junction kept 9 bases outside the gene matches. The CDR3 DNA follows: TGTGCCAGCAGTTTGAGTACCGGACAGGTCCATTTT. Protein sequence: CASSLSTGQVHF.

This clonotype was observed a few times. This chain joins TRBV25-1 and TRBJ1-2; possible D gene TRBD1, 5 bases. The CDR3 has 16 residues. CDR1 is MGHDK, CDR2 SYGVNS, per germline. The ends were cut back, 6 bases at V and 4 bases at J, with 21 bases in the middle. CDR3 DNA sequence: TGTGCCAGCAGCCCCCTAGACAGCGGCGGAACCTATGGCTACACCTTC. As protein: CASSPLDSGGTYGYTF.

This clonotype has at least ten counts. This sequence joins TRBV6-2 or TRBV6-3 and TRBJ2-7, with 7 bases lining up with TRBD1. The V gene's germline CDR1 is MNHEY and CDR2 SVGEGT. V lost 0 bases, J lost 3 bases, and 5 bases stayed unmatched. The CDR3 is 15 residues long. CDR3 nucleotide sequence: TGTGCCAGCAGTTACTCGAACTACAGGGGCTACGAGCAGTACTTC. This translates into CASSYSNYRGYEQYF.

The gene calls are TRBV4-2 and TRBJ2-7; a weak D match, TRBD1 (5 bases). Germline values: CDR1 LGHNA, CDR2 YNFKEQ. V was pared by 0 bases and J by 5 bases, with 17 bases between. This CDR3 contains 16 residues. The CDR3 here is CASSQDVNGLGDEQYF. In nucleotides, the CDR3 is TGTGCCAGCAGCCAAGACGTCAACGGCCTAGGGGACGAGCAGTACTTC.

This clonotype was detected ten times or more. The chain carries TRBV12-3 or TRBV12-4 and TRBJ2-1; TRBD2 aligns across 7 bases. The CDR3 has 15 residues. Unmatched junction bases numbered 5, after V lost 6 bases and J lost 0 bases. CDR3 sequence reads: CASSREGSSYNEQFF. CDR3 DNA sequence: TGTGCCAGCAGCAGGGAGGGGAGCTCCTACAATGAGCAGTTCTTC.

This clonotype was seen more than once but under ten times. The chain combines TRBV7-9 with TRBJ2-7; no firm D call. Trimming removed 5 bases at V and 7 bases at J, with 18 bases between. This CDR3 comprises 14 residues. The germline V gene has CDR1 SEHNR and CDR2 FQNEAQ (reference sequence). The CDR3 here is CASSTSLSSGEQYF. The CDR3 DNA follows: TGTGCCAGCAGCACCAGTTTGTCGTCTGGGGAGCAGTACTTC. The full variable domain, its missing parts supplied by reference TRBV7-9 and TRBJ2-7, is DTGVSQNPRHKITKRGQNVTFRCDPISEHNRLYWYRQTLGQGPEFLTYFQNEAQLEKSRLLSDRFSAERPKGSFSTLEIQRTEQGDSAMYLCASSTSLSSGEQYFGPGTRLTVT.

The chain couples TRBV10-3 to TRBJ2-7; no clear D. This CDR3 has 13 residues. Germline assignment: CDR1 ENHRY and CDR2 SYGVKD. V was cut by 4 bases and J by 2 bases, with 9 bases left in between. The CDR3 nucleotides read TGTGCCATCAGTGTATCGGGTACCTACGAGCAGTACTTC. Translation gives CAISVSGTYEQYF.

Written as DNA, the CDR3 is TGTGCCAGCAGCGATAGCCCTTGGGGCGGGGGCAAAGCTTTCTTT. Translated, it gives CASSDSPWGGGKAFF. The chain carries TRBV9 and TRBJ1-1; D is perhaps TRBD1 (6 bases). The V and J ends lost 3 bases and 9 bases respectively, with 21 bases between them. Germline-derived CDR1 and CDR2 are SGDLS and YYNGEE. This CDR3 comprises 15 residues. Variable domain in full (rest from reference TRBV9 and TRBJ1-1): DSGVTQTPKHLITATGQRVTLRCSPRSGDLSVYWYQQSLDQGLQFLIQYYNGEERAKGNILERFSAQQFPDLHSELNLSSLELGDSALYFCASSDSPWGGGKAFFGQGTRLTVV.

The V gene is TRBV25-1, the J gene TRBJ1-1, with a tentative D call TRBD1 (5 bases). The CDR3 length is 13 residues. V dropped 8 bases and J dropped 0 bases, with 10 bases sitting between them. Germline loops: CDR1 MGHDK, CDR2 SYGVNS. The CDR3: CASRQRLNTEAFF. The CDR3 DNA is TGTGCCAGCCGACAGCGTCTGAACACTGAAGCTTTCTTT.

The rearrangement uses TRBV20-1 and TRBJ2-1, with 8 bases aligning to TRBD1. The germline V gene has CDR1 DFQATT and CDR2 SNEGSKA (reference sequence). V was clipped by 5 bases and J by 5 bases; unmatched bases: 20. The CDR3 is made up of 18 amino acids. CDR3 amino acids: CSAPIRQGYLSVHNEQFF. CDR3 nucleotides: TGCAGTGCTCCCATAAGACAGGGGTACTTATCCGTTCACAATGAGCAGTTCTTC.

The genes are TRBV5-1 and TRBJ2-1; the D gene is possibly TRBD2 (5 bases). From germline, CDR1 is SGHRS and CDR2 YFSETQ. The ends were cut back, 4 bases at V and 6 bases at J, with 11 bases in the middle. The CDR3 spans 13 residues. The CDR3 protein is CASSTTRVNEQFF. In DNA form, the CDR3 reads TGCGCCAGCAGCACCACTAGAGTCAATGAGCAGTTCTTC.

This clonotype was counted a few times. V gene TRBV12-3 or TRBV12-4 combines with J gene TRBJ2-5; D is unclear. Trimming shortened V by 2 bases and J by 7 bases, and 11 bases separated the two germline ends. This CDR3 has 13 amino acids. The CDR3 nucleotides are TGTGCCAGCAGTTTACTTGGCCGTGGGACCCAGTACTTC. Encoded protein: CASSLLGRGTQYF.

The chain recombines TRBV20-1 with TRBJ1-1; D may be TRBD1 (5 bases). The CDR3 consists of 17 residues. V gave up 3 bases and J gave up 0 bases, with 20 bases separating them. Germline V gene sequence: CDR1 DFQATT, CDR2 SNEGSKA (reference sequence). The chain's CDR3 is CSASGIIGRGMNTEAFF. The CDR3 coding sequence is TGCAGTGCTAGTGGTATAATCGGGAGGGGAATGAACACTGAAGCTTTCTTT.

This clonotype was observed a few times. This chain joins TRBV20-1 and TRBJ2-7; 8 nucleotides agree with TRBD2. J gave up 0 bases and V 3 bases, and 4 bases lay outside the gene matches. The CDR3 length is 14 residues. Germline loops: CDR1 DFQATT, CDR2 SNEGSKA (reference sequence). The CDR3 loop reads CSARASGGSYEQYF. Here the CDR3 DNA reads TGCAGTGCTAGGGCGAGCGGGGGCTCCTACGAGCAGTACTTC.

The chain couples TRBV6-4 to TRBJ2-7, with D unclear. Near its end, the DNA agrees better with TRBJ2-1, so the J call may be wrong. This CDR3 comprises 13 residues. Germline CDR1 MRHNA, CDR2 SNTAGT. In DNA form, the CDR3 reads TGTGCCAGCTCCGATAGGACCTCCTACGAGCAGTTCTTC. Amino acid sequence: CASSDRTSYEQFF.

CDR3 sequence reads: CASSRPELSGELFF. In DNA form, the CDR3 reads TGCGCCAGCAGCCGACCGGAACTTAGCGGGGAGCTGTTTTTT. The chain carries TRBV5-1 and TRBJ2-2, with D unresolved. This CDR3 region has 14 residues. V dropped 4 bases and J dropped 7 bases, with 14 bases sitting between them. CDR1 SGHRS and CDR2 YFSETQ come from the germline V gene.